The 26 T cell receptor beta chains presented below share a single source sample, sequenced in a study of blood T cell repertoires in COVID-19. Produced via immunoSEQ multiplex PCR; TCRdb's table is partial and in-frame only. The data show 80,000 or so clones, with about four fifths seen just once and about a sixth held by the top ten. What was sequenced was peripheral blood. Source of these receptors: a woman aged 60-75 years with acute or convalescent COVID-19.

The rearrangement links TRBV14 to TRBJ1-1; a weak D match, TRBD1 (6 bases). V was trimmed by 0 bases and J by 10 bases, leaving 15 bases between them. Germline CDR1 reads SGHDN; CDR2 reads FVKESK. This CDR3 has 14 amino acids. This CDR3 reads CASSQDDPTGRAFF. The CDR3 bases are TGTGCCAGCAGCCAAGATGACCCGACAGGTAGAGCTTTCTTT.

This clone was seen a few times. The rearrangement uses TRBV14 and TRBJ1-6, with D possibly TRBD1 on 5 matching bases. This CDR3 spans 15 amino acids. The V end was cut by 4 bases, the J end by 4 bases, with 11 bases between. Germline-derived CDR1 and CDR2 are SGHDN and FVKESK. CDR3 in DNA: TGTGCCAGCAGCCTGGCGGCAGGGTATAATTCACCCCTCCACTTT. Its protein product is CASSLAAGYNSPLHF. Based on the CDR3 plus reference TRBV14 and TRBJ1-6, the full variable domain is EAGVTQFPSHSVIEKGQTVTLRCDPISGHDNLYWYRRVMGKEIKFLLHFVKESKQDESGMPNNRFLAERTGGTYSTLKVQPAELEDSGVYFCASSLAAGYNSPLHFGNGTRLTVT.

The DNA of the CDR3 is TGTGCCAGCAGCTTAGACAAACCGGGGAGCTCCTACAATGAGCAGTTCTTC. Its translation is CASSLDKPGSSYNEQFF. The chain recombines TRBV7-8 with TRBJ2-1; D may be TRBD2 (5 bases). This CDR3 comprises 17 residues. Trimming pared 1 base from V and 0 bases from J, leaving 13 bases between. CDR1 and CDR2 from the germline V gene are SGHVS and FQNEAQ.

V is TRBV15 and J is TRBJ2-3, with a tentative D call TRBD1 (7 bases). Germline CDR1 and CDR2: LNHNV and YYDKDF (reference sequence). Trimming left V 2 bases short and J 0 bases short, with 9 bases between. There are 15 residues in the CDR3. The CDR3 sequence is CATSRQGGSTDTQYF. The CDR3 DNA follows: TGTGCCACCAGCAGACAGGGGGGTAGCACAGATACGCAGTATTTT.

CDR3 loop: CASSRTSILLADTQYF. CDR3 nucleotide sequence: TGTGCCAGCAGTAGGACATCGATTCTTTTGGCAGATACGCAGTATTTT. The chain employs TRBV9 and TRBJ2-3, with D possibly being TRBD1 (5 bases). CDR3 size: 16 residues. CDR1 SGDLS and CDR2 YYNGEE come from the germline V gene. Trimming cost V 5 bases and J 4 bases, with 20 bases left between them.

This chain connects TRBV4-3 to TRBJ1-1; D might be TRBD1 (5 bases). The CDR3 contains 16 residues. V was trimmed by 0 bases and J by 5 bases, leaving 16 bases between them. The germline V gene encodes CDR1 LGHNA and CDR2 YSLEER. Here the CDR3 reads CASSQEALGGLTEAFF. CDR3 in DNA: TGCGCCAGCAGCCAAGAGGCCTTGGGGGGTTTGACTGAAGCTTTCTTT.

The rearrangement uses TRBV3-1 (or the pseudogene TRBV3-2) and TRBJ1-4; 8 bases match TRBD1. The CDR3 is 20 residues long. V was clipped by 4 bases and J by 6 bases; unmatched bases: 22. CDR1 and CDR2 (germline): LGHDT, YNNKEL (reference sequence). CDR3 amino acids: CASSRPYGQGIGAVDEKLFF. The CDR3 nucleotides read TGTGCCAGCAGCCGACCTTATGGACAGGGAATAGGAGCAGTCGATGAAAAACTGTTTTTT.

V is TRBV28 and J is TRBJ1-6; TRBD1 aligns across 8 bases. There are 15 residues in the CDR3. V shed 5 bases and J 6 bases; nucleotides not matched to a gene: 6. Germline loops: CDR1 MDHEN, CDR2 SYDVKM. CDR3 nucleotide sequence: TGTGCCAGCAGTGATCTTGACAGGGGTAATTCACCCCTCCACTTT. This codes for CASSDLDRGNSPLHF.

The chain has TRBV6-6 and TRBJ1-5; weak D call: TRBD1 (6 bases). The V gene lost 0 bases and the J gene lost 5 bases, with 11 bases spanning the gap. Germline values: CDR1 MNHNY, CDR2 SVGAGI (reference sequence). This CDR3 contains 15 residues. For the CDR3, the DNA is TGTGCCAGCAGTTACTCGTGGACAGCAGATCAGCCCCAGCATTTT. It encodes CASSYSWTADQPQHF.

The gene calls are TRBV15 and TRBJ2-5; 9 nucleotides align to TRBD2. The CDR3 runs 17 residues. Germline assignment: CDR1 LNHNV and CDR2 YYDKDF (reference sequence). V lost 0 bases to trimming and J lost 1 base; unmatched junction nucleotides: 6. The CDR3 coding sequence is TGTGCCACCAGCAGAGATTCCCGTAGCGGGGGCCAAGAGACCCAGTACTTC. It translates to CATSRDSRSGGQETQYF.

This clone was seen a single time. The chain employs TRBV5-5 and TRBJ2-2, with D tentatively TRBD1 (6 bases). V was cut by 4 bases and J by 0 bases, with 19 bases left in between. In germline, CDR1 is SGHKS, CDR2 YYEKEE (reference sequence). This CDR3 comprises 18 residues. CDR3 bases: TGTGCCAGCAGCCCGTTAGGGGACACCAAGGCGAACACCGGGGAGCTGTTTTTT. Encoded protein: CASSPLGDTKANTGELFF.

The V and J genes are TRBV25-1 and TRBJ1-2; 7 bases line up with TRBD1. Germline assignment: CDR1 MGHDK and CDR2 SYGVNS. CDR3 length: 11 residues. The CDR3 nucleotides are TGTGCAACGGGACAGAACTATGGCTACACCTTC. This codes for CATGQNYGYTF.

The gene calls are TRBV24-1 and TRBJ1-1, with D perhaps TRBD1 (5 bases). The germline gives CDR1 KGHDR, CDR2 SFDVKD. Trimming pared 12 bases from V and 5 bases from J, leaving 18 bases between. CDR3 length: 13 amino acids. This CDR3 reads CAASGSGGTEAFF. The CDR3 bases are TGTGCCGCATCAGGATCGGGGGGTACTGAAGCTTTCTTT.

The chain employs TRBV18 and TRBJ1-5; 8 bases match TRBD1. Per the germline V gene, CDR1 is KGHSH and CDR2 is LQKENI. V was clipped by 4 bases and J by 0 bases; unmatched bases: 8. The CDR3 loop spans 17 amino acids. This CDR3 is CASSQNRGTDSNQPQHF. The CDR3 DNA follows: TGTGCCAGCTCACAGAACAGGGGGACGGATAGCAATCAGCCCCAGCATTTT.

V usage is TRBV6-6 and J usage is TRBJ2-1; 7 nucleotides agree with TRBD1. CDR1 and CDR2 from the germline V gene are MNHNY and SVGAGI (reference sequence). CDR3 length equals 15 residues. J lost 5 bases, V lost 5 bases, and 9 bases had no gene match. CDR3 coding DNA: TGTGCCAGCAGTGGCCGGGACAGAATTGACAATGAGCAGTTCTTC. This sequence encodes CASSGRDRIDNEQFF.

The rearrangement uses TRBV5-5 and TRBJ1-2; 9 bases match TRBD1. Germline V gene data show CDR1 as SGHKS and CDR2 as YYEKEE (reference sequence). The V gene end was trimmed by 2 bases and the J gene end by 0 bases; junction bases not matched to a gene: 2. The CDR3 consists of 15 residues. This chain's CDR3 is CASSFTGGTNYGYTF. CDR3 coding DNA: TGTGCCAGCAGCTTTACAGGGGGCACTAACTATGGCTACACCTTC.

The rearrangement links TRBV2 to TRBJ2-5; 11 nucleotides line up with TRBD1. Trimming cost V 10 bases and J 4 bases; bases outside gene matches: 8. The CDR3 is made up of 14 amino acids. Germline V gene sequence: CDR1 SNHLY, CDR2 FYNNEI. The CDR3 spells CATQLDRGRETQYF. CDR3 DNA sequence: TGTGCCACCCAGTTGGACAGGGGGCGAGAGACCCAGTACTTC.

V usage is TRBV6-5 and J usage is TRBJ1-2; D not resolved. Germline V CDR1 and CDR2: MNHEY, SVGAGI. The V and J ends lost 5 bases and 5 bases respectively, with 12 bases between them. This CDR3 has 13 amino acids. The CDR3 DNA is TGTGCCAGCAGTCCCCAGGTTGGGTATGGCTACACCTTC. This codes for CASSPQVGYGYTF.

This clone was counted a few times. V gene TRBV19 combines with J gene TRBJ2-1, with 10 bases matching TRBD1. The V and J ends lost 11 bases and 6 bases, in that order; junction bases with no gene match: 4. Germline lookup yields CDR1 LNHDA and CDR2 SQIVND (reference sequence). The CDR3 consists of 12 residues. The CDR3 protein is CAVRTGGNEQFF. The DNA for the CDR3 is TGTGCCGTCCGGACAGGGGGCAATGAGCAGTTCTTC.

Only one count was recorded for this clone. This sequence joins TRBV7-9 and TRBJ1-4, with D possibly TRBD1 on 5 matching bases. The CDR3 covers 15 residues. The germline V gene has CDR1 SEHNR and CDR2 FQNEAQ (reference sequence). The V and J ends lost 3 bases and 0 bases respectively, with 8 bases between them. DNA of the CDR3: TGTGCCAGCAGCTTTCAGGGCCCAACTAATGAAAAACTGTTTTTT. Translating gives CASSFQGPTNEKLFF.

This clone was counted between two and nine times. This chain links TRBV21-1 with TRBJ2-4; the table's D call of TRBD2 was not tested on the DNA. TRBV21-1 is a pseudogene. CDR3 length: 13 residues. The CDR3 bases are TGTGCCAGCAAAAACTTAGCCAAAAACATTCAGTACTTC. Translated: CASKNLAKNIQYF.

This chain connects TRBV29-1 to TRBJ1-1; 10 positions match TRBD1. Trimming removed 5 bases from V and 4 bases from J; junction bases left unmatched: 4. Germline V gives CDR1 SQVTM, CDR2 ANQGSEA. This CDR3 comprises 13 residues. Written as DNA, the CDR3 is TGCAGCGTTAGGACAGGGGGGTTCACTGAAGCTTTCTTT. This sequence encodes CSVRTGGFTEAFF.

V gene TRBV12-5 combines with J gene TRBJ2-3, with D perhaps matching TRBD1 (5 bases). In germline, CDR1 is LGHNT, CDR2 FRNRAP. The CDR3 totals 13 residues. V was pared by 6 bases and J by 0 bases, with 7 bases between. CDR3 loop: CASGAGSTDTQYF. The CDR3 DNA follows: TGTGCTAGTGGGGCAGGGAGCACAGATACGCAGTATTTT.

The J gene is TRBJ2-7, the V gene TRBV6-2 or TRBV6-3; weak D call: TRBD1 (6 bases). The CDR3 totals 16 residues. Germline CDR1 is MNHEY and CDR2 is SVGEGT. Between the trimmed V and J ends, which lost 2 bases and 0 bases, there was a span of 14 bases. In nucleotides, the CDR3 is TGTGCCAGCAGTTACCCCCTGGACAGAACCTCCTACGAGCAGTACTTC. This encodes CASSYPLDRTSYEQYF.

CDR3 DNA sequence: TGCGCCAGCAGCCAAGATCGAACAGGGGGACAATCACCCCTCCACTTT. This encodes CASSQDRTGGQSPLHF. The chain has TRBV4-1 and TRBJ1-6, with 8 positions matching TRBD1. This CDR3 comprises 16 residues. J was trimmed by 10 bases and V by 0 bases; bases with no gene match: 8. The germline CDR1 and CDR2 sequences are MGHRA and YSYEKL.

The chain uses TRBV6-6 and TRBJ2-5, with D possibly matching TRBD2 (5 bases). Between the trimmed V and J ends, which lost 4 bases and 4 bases, there was a span of 19 bases. CDR3 length: 16 amino acids. CDR1 and CDR2 (germline): MNHNY, SVGAGI (reference sequence). CDR3 loop: CASSSARPLVGETQYF. The CDR3 DNA follows: TGTGCCAGCAGTTCCGCTCGCCCACTAGTAGGAGAGACCCAGTACTTC.